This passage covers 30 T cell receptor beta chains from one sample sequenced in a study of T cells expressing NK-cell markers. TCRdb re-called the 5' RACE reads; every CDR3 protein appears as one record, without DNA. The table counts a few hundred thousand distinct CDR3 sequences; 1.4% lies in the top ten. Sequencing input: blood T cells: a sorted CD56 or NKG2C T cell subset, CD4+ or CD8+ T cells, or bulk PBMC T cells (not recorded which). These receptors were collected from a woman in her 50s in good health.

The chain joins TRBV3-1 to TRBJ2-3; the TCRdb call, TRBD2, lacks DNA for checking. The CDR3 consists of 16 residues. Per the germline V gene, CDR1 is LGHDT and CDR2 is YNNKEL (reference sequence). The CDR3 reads CASSLGLAEEGDTQYF.

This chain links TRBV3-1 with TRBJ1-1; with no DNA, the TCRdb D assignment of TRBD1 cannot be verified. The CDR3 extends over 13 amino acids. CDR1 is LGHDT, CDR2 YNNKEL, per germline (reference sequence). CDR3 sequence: CASSQAQGARAFF.

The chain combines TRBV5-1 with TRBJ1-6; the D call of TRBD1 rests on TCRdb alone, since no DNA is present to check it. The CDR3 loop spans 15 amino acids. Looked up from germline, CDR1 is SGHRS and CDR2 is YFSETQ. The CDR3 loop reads CASSLDPGGSSPLHF.

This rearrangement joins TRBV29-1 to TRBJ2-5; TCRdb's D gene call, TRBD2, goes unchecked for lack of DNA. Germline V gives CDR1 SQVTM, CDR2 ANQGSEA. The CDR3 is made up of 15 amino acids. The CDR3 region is CSATSGATSFETQYF.

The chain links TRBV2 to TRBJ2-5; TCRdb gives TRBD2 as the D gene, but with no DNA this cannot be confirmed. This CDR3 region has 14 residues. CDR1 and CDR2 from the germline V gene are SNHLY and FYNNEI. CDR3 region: CASGAGVFQETQYF.

CDR3 protein: CSARQVGDEQYF. The chain joins TRBV20-1 to TRBJ2-7. CDR3 length: 12 amino acids. Germline values: CDR1 DFQATT, CDR2 SNEGSKA (reference sequence).

This chain's CDR3 is CSIGGTSGGGDTQYF. The chain joins TRBV20-1 to TRBJ2-3; with no DNA, the TCRdb D assignment of TRBD2 cannot be verified. Germline V gives CDR1 DFQATT, CDR2 SNEGSKA (reference sequence). This CDR3 comprises 15 residues.

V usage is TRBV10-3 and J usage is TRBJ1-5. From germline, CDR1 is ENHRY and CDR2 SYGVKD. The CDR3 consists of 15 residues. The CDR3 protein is CAISVEPNSNQPQHF.

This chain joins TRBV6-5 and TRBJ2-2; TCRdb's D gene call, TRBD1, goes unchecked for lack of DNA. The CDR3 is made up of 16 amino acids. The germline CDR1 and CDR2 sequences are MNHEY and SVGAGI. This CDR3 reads CASSFLSADRGGELFF.

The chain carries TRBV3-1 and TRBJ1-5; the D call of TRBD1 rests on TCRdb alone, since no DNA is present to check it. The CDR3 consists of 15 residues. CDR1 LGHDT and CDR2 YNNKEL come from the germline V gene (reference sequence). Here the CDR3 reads CASSQGQGLYQPQHF. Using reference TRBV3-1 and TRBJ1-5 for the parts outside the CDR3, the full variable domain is DTAVSQTPKYLVTQMGNDKSIKCEQNLGHDTMYWYKQDSKKFLKIMFSYNNKELIINETVPNRFSPKSPDKAHLNLHINSLELGDSAVYFCASSQGQGLYQPQHFGDGTRLSIL.

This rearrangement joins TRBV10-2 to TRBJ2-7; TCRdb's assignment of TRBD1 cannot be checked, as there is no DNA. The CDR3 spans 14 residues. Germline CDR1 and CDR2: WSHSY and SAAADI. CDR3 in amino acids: CASRDRASSYEQYF.

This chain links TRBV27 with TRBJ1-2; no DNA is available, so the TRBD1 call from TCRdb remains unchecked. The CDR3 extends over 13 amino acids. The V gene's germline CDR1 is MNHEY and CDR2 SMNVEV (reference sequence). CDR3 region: CASSQTGIYGYTF.

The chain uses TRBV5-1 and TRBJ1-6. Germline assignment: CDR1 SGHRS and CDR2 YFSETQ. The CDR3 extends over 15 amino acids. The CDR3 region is CASSPGLGGNSPLHF.

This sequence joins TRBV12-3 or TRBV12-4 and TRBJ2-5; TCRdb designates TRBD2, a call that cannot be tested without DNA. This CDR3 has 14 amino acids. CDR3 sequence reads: CASSLGSSRETQYF.

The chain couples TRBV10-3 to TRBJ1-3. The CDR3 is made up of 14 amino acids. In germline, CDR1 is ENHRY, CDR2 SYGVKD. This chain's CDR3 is CAISESHLGNTIYF.

The CDR3 is CASSFLSLRAGYTF. V gene TRBV12-3 or TRBV12-4 combines with J gene TRBJ1-2. The CDR3 runs 14 residues.

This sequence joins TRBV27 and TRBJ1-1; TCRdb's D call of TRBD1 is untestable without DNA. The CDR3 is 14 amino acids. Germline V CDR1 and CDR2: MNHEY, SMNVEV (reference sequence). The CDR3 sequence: CASRQGGRNTEAFF.

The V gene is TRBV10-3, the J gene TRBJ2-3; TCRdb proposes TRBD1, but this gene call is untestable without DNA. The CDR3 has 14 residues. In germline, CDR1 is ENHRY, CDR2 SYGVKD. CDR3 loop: CAISPSPRADTQYF.

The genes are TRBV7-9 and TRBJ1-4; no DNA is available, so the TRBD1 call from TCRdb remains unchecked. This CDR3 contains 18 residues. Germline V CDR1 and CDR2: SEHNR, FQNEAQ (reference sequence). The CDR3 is CASVPGTSKVSTNEKLFF.

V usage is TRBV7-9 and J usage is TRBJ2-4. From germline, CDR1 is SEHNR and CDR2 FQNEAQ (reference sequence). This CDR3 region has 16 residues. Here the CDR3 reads CASSLVRTGAKNIQYF.

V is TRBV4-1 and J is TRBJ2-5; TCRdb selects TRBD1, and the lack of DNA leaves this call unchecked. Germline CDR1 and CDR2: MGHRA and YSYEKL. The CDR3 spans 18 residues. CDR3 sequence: CASSQVSAGTGMQETQYF.

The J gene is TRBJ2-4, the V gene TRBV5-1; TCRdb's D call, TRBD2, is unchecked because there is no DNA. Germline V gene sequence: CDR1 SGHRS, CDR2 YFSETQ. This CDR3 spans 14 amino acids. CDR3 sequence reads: CASSLSGSEGIQYF.

The CDR3 loop reads CASSQVVGGPSEQYF. The chain combines TRBV3-1 with TRBJ2-7; without DNA, the TCRdb call of TRBD2 cannot be checked. CDR1 LGHDT and CDR2 YNNKEL come from the germline V gene (reference sequence). This CDR3 has 15 residues.

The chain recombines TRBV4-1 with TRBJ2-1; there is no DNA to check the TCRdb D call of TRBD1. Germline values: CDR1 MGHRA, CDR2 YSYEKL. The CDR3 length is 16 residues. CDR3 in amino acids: CASSQPLRDGDNEQFF.

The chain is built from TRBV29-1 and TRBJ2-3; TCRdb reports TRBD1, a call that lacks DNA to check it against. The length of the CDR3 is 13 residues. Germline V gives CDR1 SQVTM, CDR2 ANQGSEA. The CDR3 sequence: CSVEGAREDTQYF.

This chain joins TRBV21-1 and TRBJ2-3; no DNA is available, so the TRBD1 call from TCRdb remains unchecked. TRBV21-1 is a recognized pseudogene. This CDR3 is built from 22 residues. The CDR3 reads CASTGLPGTGNFRAILTDTQYF.

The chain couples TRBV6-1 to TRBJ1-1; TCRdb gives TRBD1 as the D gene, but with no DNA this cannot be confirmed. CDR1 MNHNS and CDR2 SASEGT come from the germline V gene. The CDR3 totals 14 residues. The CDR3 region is CASSIGQGETEAFF.

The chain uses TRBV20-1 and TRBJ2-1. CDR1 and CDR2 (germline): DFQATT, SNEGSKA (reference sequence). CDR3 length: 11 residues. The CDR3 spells CSARTPTTQFF.

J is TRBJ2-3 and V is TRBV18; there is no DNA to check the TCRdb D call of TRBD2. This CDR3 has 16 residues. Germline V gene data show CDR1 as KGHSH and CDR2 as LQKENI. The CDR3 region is CASSPSGLAGGDTQYF.

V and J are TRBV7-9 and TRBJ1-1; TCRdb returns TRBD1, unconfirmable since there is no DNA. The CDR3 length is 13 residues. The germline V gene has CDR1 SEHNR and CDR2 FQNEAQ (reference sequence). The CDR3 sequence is CASRTTGNTEAFF.